This entry features one TCR beta chain sequence. Antigen specificity is unknown. These data come from a study of cytomegalovirus exposure and HLA in healthy donors. The PCR had 60 Vbeta and 13 Jbeta primers. Sequencing was performed with immunoSEQ multiplex PCR; in TCRdb, only in-frame clones are kept and a portion is missing. Among over 45,000 clones listed, around three quarters were seen once. Germline CDR1 is KGHSH and CDR2 is LQKENI. Trimming removed 1 base at V and 4 bases at J, with 14 bases between. There are 16 residues in the CDR3. Overall study results and limits: A few V segments could not be told apart, such as TRBV6-2 and TRBV6-3, and were left out. Reportedly, fewer N-insertions than the approximately 700-donor mean appeared in an Asian-associated ancestry cluster in a later analysis.

The receptor was derived from a female donor in good health and CMV-seronegative. This chain links TRBV18 with TRBJ1-5; TRBD1 is a possible D gene (5 bases). The sequenced sample was PBMCs. CDR3 residues: CASSPRHHGGNQPQHF. Written as DNA, the CDR3 is TGTGCCAGCTCACCACGACATCATGGGGGGAATCAGCCCCAGCATTTT.